This is a list of T cell receptor beta chains from one sample in a study of vaccination effects on CD4 cells after COVID-19. What these receptors recognize is not known. Clones were sequenced by immunoSEQ multiplex PCR, and TCRdb holds only the in-frame ones, with some missing. Seen here are roughly 70,000 clones, under 85% observed once, and the top ten hold 5%. The sequences come from CD4+ T cells from PBMCs cultured with HIV peptides, collected before COVID-19 vaccination. These receptors were collected from a human donor who had a prior SARS-CoV-2 infection. Each CDR3 is given with its conserved first and last residue. Each record gives: J gene, V gene, clone size, CDR3 protein. Some rows have no size entry. The others give once, few or many, or a class for an expanded clone.

j_call: TRBJ1-6
v_call: TRBV11-2
clone_size: .
cdr3_aa: CASSSQPGGSPLHF

j_call: TRBJ1-3
v_call: TRBV19
clone_size: few
cdr3_aa: CASSIRPTYSGNTIYF

j_call: TRBJ2-3
v_call: TRBV9
clone_size: .
cdr3_aa: CASSRRRGTDTQYF

j_call: TRBJ1-5
v_call: TRBV6-2/TRBV6-3
clone_size: .
cdr3_aa: CASSLRPDGLNQPQHF

j_call: TRBJ2-2
v_call: TRBV7-2
clone_size: once
cdr3_aa: CASSLSGFGELFF

j_call: TRBJ2-3
v_call: TRBV11-1
clone_size: .
cdr3_aa: CASSLIAGGSPDTQYF

j_call: TRBJ1-5
v_call: TRBV27
clone_size: once
cdr3_aa: CASSLGRGDQPQHF

j_call: TRBJ2-7
v_call: TRBV5-6
clone_size: .
cdr3_aa: CASSFRGGSINEQYF

j_call: TRBJ2-5
v_call: TRBV5-1
clone_size: .
cdr3_aa: CASSPTAGVETQYF

j_call: TRBJ1-1
v_call: TRBV11-3
clone_size: .
cdr3_aa: CASSLGRGYIEAFF

j_call: TRBJ1-1
v_call: TRBV7-2
clone_size: .
cdr3_aa: CASSLGLGGMTEAFF

j_call: TRBJ2-3
v_call: TRBV5-1
clone_size: .
cdr3_aa: CASGGLAGEDTQYF

j_call: TRBJ1-1
v_call: TRBV5-1
clone_size: once
cdr3_aa: CASSIIQGAGTEAFF

j_call: TRBJ1-5
v_call: TRBV7-9
clone_size: few
cdr3_aa: CASSLDSYSNQPQHF

j_call: TRBJ2-2
v_call: TRBV19
clone_size: .
cdr3_aa: CASSMASGNTNTGELFF

j_call: TRBJ2-7
v_call: TRBV11-2
clone_size: .
cdr3_aa: CASSLLAELTYEQYF

j_call: TRBJ2-5
v_call: TRBV7-9
clone_size: .
cdr3_aa: CASSSTNPPETQYF

j_call: TRBJ2-7
v_call: TRBV30
clone_size: .
cdr3_aa: CAWSVQGSGSSGSRYEQYF

j_call: TRBJ2-3
v_call: TRBV4-3
clone_size: .
cdr3_aa: CASSLNRDATDTQYF

j_call: TRBJ2-7
v_call: TRBV5-6
clone_size: .
cdr3_aa: CASSFPPGQGSGEQYF

j_call: TRBJ1-3
v_call: TRBV11-2
clone_size: .
cdr3_aa: CASSSGLSAGNTIYF

j_call: TRBJ2-3
v_call: TRBV3-1/TRBV3-2
clone_size: .
cdr3_aa: CASSQVRGGRTDTQYF

j_call: TRBJ2-5
v_call: TRBV4-1
clone_size: .
cdr3_aa: CASSLLAGGPGAQETQYF

j_call: TRBJ2-5
v_call: TRBV5-4
clone_size: .
cdr3_aa: CATERGGRGQETQYF

j_call: TRBJ2-3
v_call: TRBV7-3
clone_size: .
cdr3_aa: CASSYETDTQYF

j_call: TRBJ2-7
v_call: TRBV27
clone_size: few
cdr3_aa: CASRREASGRNYEQYF

j_call: TRBJ2-1
v_call: TRBV4-2
clone_size: .
cdr3_aa: CASSQGQSGNSYNEQFF

j_call: TRBJ2-7
v_call: TRBV5-1
clone_size: few
cdr3_aa: CASSLAVYSYEQYF

j_call: TRBJ2-7
v_call: TRBV19
clone_size: few
cdr3_aa: CAKSTGLLYEQYF

j_call: TRBJ1-4
v_call: TRBV5-1
clone_size: .
cdr3_aa: CASSLMGAQGEKLFF